This T cell receptor (beta chain) came from a study of T cell responses to AZD1222 COVID-19 vaccine. The CDR3 has 17 residues. CDR1 SGHRS and CDR2 YFSETQ come from the germline V gene. Trimming took 4 bases from V and 0 from J; bases not matched to a gene: 10. Concerning this clone: Its antigen is undetermined.

Study conclusions and caveats: The breadth and depth of Spike-specific TCRs increased once two AZD1222 doses had been given. Donors, mostly white British, included more females; clonal diversity was possibly underestimated.

TCRdb's table, derived via immunoSEQ multiplex PCR, lists solely in-frame clones and lacks some. Of approximately 140,000 clones detected, about 93% appear once; the ten largest clones hold 1.9%. The sequences come from peripheral blood, collected on day 0 of AZD1222 vaccination. The chain couples TRBV5-1 to TRBJ2-3, with TRBD2 identical over 8 bases. The clonotype was recovered from an adult in good health. CDR3 in DNA: TGCGCCAGCAGCACTATCGCGGGGGGCCCTAGCACAGATACGCAGTATTTT. Protein: CASSTIAGGPSTDTQYF.